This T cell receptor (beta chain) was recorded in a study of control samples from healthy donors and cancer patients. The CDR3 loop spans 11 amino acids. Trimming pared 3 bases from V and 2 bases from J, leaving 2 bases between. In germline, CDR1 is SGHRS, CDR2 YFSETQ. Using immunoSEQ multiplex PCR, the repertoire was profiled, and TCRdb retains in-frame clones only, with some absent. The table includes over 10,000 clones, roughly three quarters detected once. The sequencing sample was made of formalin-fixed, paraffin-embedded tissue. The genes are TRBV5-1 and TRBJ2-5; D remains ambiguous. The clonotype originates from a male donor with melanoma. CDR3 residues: CASSSQETQYF. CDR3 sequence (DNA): TGCGCCAGCAGCTCTCAAGAGACCCAGTACTTC.